A selection of T cell receptor beta chains follows, all from one sample in a study of blood T cell repertoires in COVID-19. TCRdb's copy holds only in-frame clones and misses some; the assay was immunoSEQ multiplex PCR. The repertoire holds approximately 240,000 clones, with around 84% as singletons. The sequenced material came from peripheral blood. The origin of the receptors is an older woman who had recovered from COVID-19. Both conserved end residues are part of each CDR3. Each record gives: J gene, V gene, D gene, clone size, CDR3 protein, CDR3 DNA. A D gene is named only where the DNA matches it firmly. Size values are once, few and many counts, or a class for expanded clones, and some rows have none.

>TRBJ1-1|TRBV6-5|TRBD1|once
CASSYNRGNTEAFF
TGTGCCAGCAGTTACAACAGGGGAAACACTGAAGCTTTCTTT
>TRBJ1-2|TRBV7-9|NA|NA
CASSASDVVYGYTF
TGTGCCAGCAGCGCTAGCGATGTAGTCTATGGCTACACCTTC
>TRBJ2-7|TRBV7-9|NA|NA
CASSPPRAGTLTYEQYF
TGTGCCAGCAGCCCCCCCAGAGCTGGGACACTGACCTACGAGCAGTACTTC
>TRBJ2-1|TRBV24-1|TRBD2|once
CATSATSGGDPYNEQFF
TGTGCCACCAGTGCGACTAGCGGGGGTGACCCTTACAATGAGCAGTTCTTC
>TRBJ2-5|TRBV5-1|TRBD2|NA
CASSLTSGGAGETQYF
TGCGCCAGCAGCCTGACTAGCGGGGGGGCCGGGGAGACCCAGTACTTC
>TRBJ2-3|TRBV7-9|TRBD1|NA
CASSHGTGVTTDTQYF
TGTGCCAGCAGCCACGGGACAGGAGTTACCACAGATACGCAGTATTTT
>TRBJ1-3|TRBV6-1|NA|NA
CASSEVGGAPPPGNTIYF
TGTGCCAGCAGTGAGGTGGGGGGGGCTCCACCGCCTGGAAACACCATATATTTT
>TRBJ2-7|TRBV12-3/TRBV12-4|NA|NA
CASSIRGFAEQYF
TGTGCCAGCAGTATTAGGGGGTTTGCCGAGCAGTACTTC
>TRBJ2-1|TRBV11-2|TRBD2|NA
CASKKISGGLHNEQFF
TGTGCCAGCAAGAAGATTAGCGGGGGGCTACACAATGAGCAGTTCTTC
>TRBJ2-3|TRBV11-2|TRBD2|NA
CASSFLLASGDTQYF
TGTGCCAGCAGCTTTTTACTAGCGTCGGGAGATACGCAGTATTTT
>TRBJ1-2|TRBV7-9|NA|NA
CASSLVGDYGYTF
TGTGCCAGCAGCTTAGTAGGGGACTATGGCTACACCTTC
>TRBJ1-1|TRBV7-3|NA|once
CASSFHSNTEAFF
TGTGCCAGCAGCTTTCACTCGAACACTGAAGCTTTCTTT
>TRBJ2-2|TRBV14|NA|NA
CASSQNSRQVNTGELFF
TGTGCCAGCAGCCAAAATAGTAGACAGGTGAACACCGGGGAGCTGTTTTTT
>TRBJ1-4|TRBV18|NA|NA
CASSLLEGVNEKLFF
TGTGCCAGCTCCCTTCTAGAGGGCGTCAATGAAAAACTGTTTTTT
>TRBJ1-1|TRBV5-1|NA|NA
CASRSQGSSTEAFF
TGCGCCAGCAGGTCCCAGGGAAGTAGCACTGAAGCTTTCTTT
>TRBJ2-7|TRBV11-3|NA|NA
CASSFGSTYEQYF
TGTGCCAGCAGCTTCGGGAGTACCTACGAGCAGTACTTC
>TRBJ1-1|TRBV7-8|NA|once
CASSSPRGSGYDTEAFF
TGTGCCAGCAGCTCCCCCAGGGGTAGCGGGTACGACACTGAAGCTTTCTTT
>TRBJ1-6|TRBV4-3|NA|NA
CASSYSSTGTDNSPLHF
TGCGCCAGCAGCTATTCCTCAACCGGGACTGATAATTCACCCCTCCACTTT
>TRBJ2-7|TRBV3-1/TRBV3-2|TRBD2|NA
CASSQGSGGYYEQYF
TGTGCCAGCAGCCAAGGGTCGGGGGGATACTACGAGCAGTACTTC
>TRBJ2-7|TRBV5-6|NA|NA
CASRSGTTPSEQYF
TGTGCCAGCAGAAGTGGGACAACACCCTCTGAGCAGTACTTC
>TRBJ2-7|TRBV5-6|NA|NA
CASSYQRSSYEQYF
TGTGCCAGCAGCTATCAGCGGAGCTCCTACGAGCAGTACTTC
>TRBJ2-1|TRBV27|TRBD2|NA
CASSLGAGAGEQFF
TGTGCCAGCAGTCTCGGAGCGGGGGCCGGTGAGCAGTTCTTC
>TRBJ1-1|TRBV5-4|NA|NA
CASSLGGGGKPEAFF
TGTGCCAGCAGCTTAGGCGGAGGCGGGAAGCCTGAAGCTTTCTTT
>TRBJ2-7|TRBV25-1|NA|NA
CASSELYGGYEQYF
TGTGCCAGCAGTGAATTATACGGCGGCTACGAGCAGTACTTC
>TRBJ2-2|TRBV9|NA|NA
CASSDRGLSTGELFF
TGTGCCAGCAGCGATCGAGGACTAAGTACCGGGGAGCTGTTTTTT
>TRBJ1-1|TRBV19|NA|NA
CASSGKGTNTEAFF
TGTGCCAGTAGTGGGAAGGGGACTAACACTGAAGCTTTCTTT
>TRBJ1-1|TRBV7-6|TRBD1|once
CASSFGTGGANTEAFF
TGTGCCAGCAGCTTCGGGACAGGGGGCGCGAACACTGAAGCTTTCTTT
>TRBJ2-2|TRBV15|NA|few
CATSRVSGGSGELFF
TGTGCCACCAGCAGAGTATCGGGCGGGTCCGGGGAGCTGTTTTTT
>TRBJ1-1|TRBV27|NA|NA
CASSLVFGVGAFF
TGTGCCAGCAGTTTAGTGTTCGGGGTAGGGGCTTTCTTT
>TRBJ1-4|TRBV4-3|TRBD1|NA
CASSQVRGQINEKLFF
TGCGCCAGCAGCCAAGTTCGGGGACAGATAAATGAAAAACTGTTTTTT
>TRBJ1-5|TRBV7-2|TRBD1|NA
CASSSAGTGNQPQHF
TGTGCCAGCAGCTCGGCCGGGACAGGGAATCAGCCCCAGCATTTT
>TRBJ2-7|TRBV2|TRBD1|NA
CASSRTGAGYEQYF
TGTGCCAGCAGCCGTACAGGGGCGGGCTACGAGCAGTACTTC
>TRBJ1-6|TRBV10-3|TRBD1|NA
CAIRPQGDSPLHF
TGTGCCATCAGGCCACAGGGGGATTCACCCCTCCACTTT
>TRBJ1-6|TRBV6-5|TRBD1|NA
CASSYLGDRGNSPLHF
TGTGCCAGCAGTTACTTGGGGGACAGGGGGAATTCACCCCTCCACTTT
>TRBJ2-5|TRBV25-1|NA|NA
CASSEPLRQTYQETQYF
TGTGCCAGCAGTGAACCCCTTAGACAGACATACCAAGAGACCCAGTACTTC
>TRBJ1-2|TRBV6-2/TRBV6-3|NA|NA
CASSYSLYGYTF
TGTGCCAGCAGTTACTCCCTCTATGGCTACACCTTC
>TRBJ2-1|TRBV2|NA|NA
CASSVGGLDEQFF
TGTGCCAGCAGTGTAGGGGGTCTTGATGAGCAGTTCTTC
>TRBJ2-2|TRBV10-2|NA|NA
CASSRDSLGGELFF
TGCGCCAGCAGCCGGGACTCATTGGGCGGGGAGCTGTTTTTT
>TRBJ1-6|TRBV14|NA|few
CASSLLMSDNSPLHF
TGTGCCAGCAGCCTGCTGATGAGCGATAATTCACCCCTCCACTTT
>TRBJ1-2|TRBV12-5|NA|NA
CASGLSRGIFFGYTF
TGTGCTAGTGGTTTATCCAGGGGAATTTTTTTTGGCTACACCTTC